Reported below is one T cell receptor (beta chain). The sample holds many counts of this clonotype. Its antigen remains unidentified. No base qualities exist here, and no much larger clone lies one base off it. The TCR beta CDR3 regions were amplified from the RNA transcripts. For the first round of RT-PCR on the TCR CDR3, the HTBI primer set was used together with the Qiagen OneStep RT-PCR kit. The libraries were constructed in a second round of multiplex PCR and then size-selected and purified. The libraries were sequenced on an Illumina HiSeq2000 using paired-end 100 bp reads. As for how the authors treated the data: Raw data were processed with SOAPnuke, discarding reads with adapters, uncalled bases, mean Phred below 15, or no exact constant-primer or identifier match. COPE v1.2.5 was used to merge high-quality paired reads, and clonotypes were defined as unique nucleotide sequences. MiTCR v1.1 was used to align clonotypes to the IMGT TRBV, TRBD and TRBJ reference segments. Only V-J combinations with frequency above 0.0001, covering 99.2% of repertoires, were analysed. A TCS score was defined as the ratio of F50 (clonal expansion) to E x V (chaos), with BLOSUM62-based TCRdist applied between CDR3 peptides within each V-J. Welch's t-statistics and random forest reduced around 510 V-J features to 13, which were used in a naive Bayes classifier (R e1071). The Morisita-Horn index was used to measure how similar the thyroid and blood repertoires were. Clones were called with MiXCR by TCRdb after fastp trimmed the public reads at Q25, and only in-frame beta chains were retained. When rows share a CDR3 protein, they turn into one entry using the most common DNA and genes. For this entry, the V and J calls and clone size follow TCRdb and not the study's own pipeline. The sample table lists roughly 800,000 distinct CDR3 sequences, 35% to 45% of them with a count of one. Of the sample, 8% to 9% falls within the top ten clones.

The data originate from a study of T cells in Graves' hyperthyroidism and ophthalmopathy (dated by TCRdb to about 2019). In the study overall: Peripheral blood was collected at initial diagnosis, before any treatment. A discovery cohort of roughly 100 patients, approximately 45 with Graves' ophthalmopathy and about 60 with stable Graves' hyperthyroidism, was used to find distinguishing TCR V-J signatures. An independent validation cohort of around 19 hyperthyroidism patients and about 16 patients who later progressed to ophthalmopathy tested prospective prediction of ophthalmopathy. For training and testing, the 100 or so patients in the discovery cohort were randomly divided in a 7:3 ratio. In several Graves' hyperthyroidism patients, the study also compared T-cell repertoires from thyroid tissue with T-cell repertoires from blood. Once sampling was done, hyperthyroidism patients were given methimazole at a starting dose of 30 mg daily, whereas ophthalmopathy patients were given high-dose intravenous methylprednisolone. TCR Vbeta CDR3 sequencing of around 130 peripheral blood samples (approximately 44 ophthalmopathy, around 80 hyperthyroidism and some 17 progressor patients) is reported in the paper.

As encoded in the germline V gene, CDR1 is SQVTM while CDR2 is ANQGSEA. Trimming costs V 7 bases and J 4 bases, and their ends lie 11 bases apart. The CDR3 contains 11 residues, cysteine and phenylalanine counted. The sequence is cut down to CDR3 DNA, 33 bases in frame from base 1. Findings and caveats that apply to the study as a whole: Ophthalmopathy was separated from stable hyperthyroidism by a 13 V-J signature model, with 87.88% sensitivity and 81% to 82% specificity obtained in cross-validation and 80%/75% obtained in testing. No statistical method was used to set the sample size in advance, and investigators knew the group allocation. During validation, the model predicted progression to ophthalmopathy a median of approximately 6 months ahead of onset, with just under 71% sensitivity and almost 75% specificity. Most expanded thyroid clonotypes (frequency above 0.001) were also detected in blood, a finding suggesting that blood repertoires may reflect thyroid immune responses.

A patient counted as having stable Graves' hyperthyroidism if no progression to ophthalmopathy occurred over 18 months of follow-up. Hyperthyroidism patients were newly diagnosed, with disease duration under 2 months, and aged 18 to 65 years. Patients with uncontrolled infections, other autoimmune diseases, pregnancy or lactation were excluded. Diagnoses were established on the basis of clinical symptoms, serum thyroxine and TRAb, thyroid ultrasound, and orbital computed tomography. PBMCs were separated from approximately 9.9 ml of fresh peripheral blood using Ficoll-Paque density gradient centrifugation. Total RNA was extracted using Trizol reagent, and RNA quality was assessed on an Agilent 2100 Bioanalyzer.

This receptor was obtained from a man aged 18 to 29 with Graves' hyperthyroidism. Sequencing input: blood. Recombination linked TRBV29-1 to TRBJ2-7; no D segment can be confidently identified. The DNA is as follows: TGCAGCGCCTTTTACAGTTACGAGCAGTACTTC. Translation gives CSAFYSYEQYF.